The next 26 T cell receptor beta chains were all read from a single sample in a study of T cell responses to AZD1222 COVID-19 vaccine. Measured with immunoSEQ multiplex PCR; TCRdb has only the in-frame clones, and not every one. The table shows roughly 120,000 clones, with 87% occurring only once. This specimen was peripheral blood, taken on day 0 of AZD1222 vaccination. These receptors were collected from an adult in good health.

This chain joins TRBV5-1 and TRBJ2-7, with D perhaps TRBD2 (7 bases). Germline V gives CDR1 SGHRS, CDR2 YFSETQ. The CDR3 spans 15 residues. The V end was cut by 0 bases, the J end by 6 bases, with 16 bases between. The CDR3: CASSLEGGGMAEQYF. The CDR3 DNA reads TGCGCCAGCAGCTTGGAGGGGGGAGGGATGGCCGAGCAGTACTTC.

This rearrangement joins TRBV5-1 to TRBJ1-1; D might be TRBD1 (6 bases). The CDR3 contains 16 residues. The germline V gene has CDR1 SGHRS and CDR2 YFSETQ. V lost 3 bases to trimming and J lost 1 base, with 16 bases between them. The CDR3 protein is CASSSEGLGANTEAFF. CDR3 bases: TGCGCCAGCAGCTCTGAGGGGCTGGGGGCGAACACTGAAGCTTTCTTT.

J is TRBJ2-7 and V is TRBV27; either TRBD1 or TRBD2 may supply D (5 bases each). The CDR3 totals 14 residues. Germline values: CDR1 MNHEY, CDR2 SMNVEV (reference sequence). V dropped 3 bases and J dropped 4 bases, with 13 bases sitting between them. CDR3 coding DNA: TGTGCCAGCAGTTTTAAGTCCTGGGGGTACGAGCAGTACTTC. It encodes CASSFKSWGYEQYF.

This clone was seen only once. This chain uses TRBV12-3 or TRBV12-4 with TRBJ1-5; TRBD1 might be the D (6 bases). V was pared by 3 bases and J by 6 bases, with 9 bases between. The CDR3 length is 13 residues. The CDR3 reads CASSLGGGQPQHF. Written as DNA, the CDR3 is TGTGCCAGCAGTTTGGGGGGCGGTCAGCCCCAGCATTTT.

Only one count was recorded for this clone. The V gene is TRBV24-1, the J gene TRBJ1-2, with D maybe TRBD1 (5 bases). The CDR3 extends over 14 amino acids. V lost 4 bases and J 5 bases, leaving 13 bases between the germline ends. Germline V gene sequence: CDR1 KGHDR, CDR2 SFDVKD. The CDR3 region is CATSEPGRPYGYTF. CDR3 DNA: TGTGCCACCAGTGAACCGGGACGGCCTTATGGCTACACCTTC.

This clone was picked up a small number of times. The chain joins TRBV27 to TRBJ2-5; 13 nucleotides align to TRBD2. The J segment lost 2 bases and the V segment lost 5 bases, leaving 5 bases of the junction unmatched. Germline V gene data show CDR1 as MNHEY and CDR2 as SMNVEV (reference sequence). The CDR3 is 16 residues long. DNA of the CDR3: TGTGCCAGCAGTCCTTGGACTAGCGGGAGACAAGAGACCCAGTACTTC. It yields the protein CASSPWTSGRQETQYF.

The chain has TRBV4-1 and TRBJ2-7, with 8 bases fitting TRBD1. The CDR3 is 14 amino acids. CDR1 and CDR2 from the germline V gene are MGHRA and YSYEKL. V dropped 1 base and J dropped 3; count of bases not matched to a gene: 2. CDR3 DNA: TGCGCCAGCAGCCAAGCTACAGGGGGCTACGAGCAGTACTTC. The encoded protein is CASSQATGGYEQYF.

The genes are TRBV7-3 and TRBJ2-2, with 7 bases aligning to TRBD2. V shed 5 bases and J 1 base; nucleotides not matched to a gene: 4. This CDR3 is built from 15 residues. The V gene's germline CDR1 is SGHTA and CDR2 FQGTGA. The CDR3 region has the DNA TGTGCCAGCAGCCCATCGGGGGGGAACACCGGGGAGCTGTTTTTT. Translation: CASSPSGGNTGELFF.

The chain has TRBV7-9 and TRBJ1-4, with 9 bases aligning to TRBD1. Germline CDR1 is SEHNR and CDR2 is FQNEAQ (reference sequence). The J segment lost 8 bases and the V segment lost 5 bases, leaving 6 bases of the junction unmatched. The CDR3 covers 14 residues. The CDR3 protein is CASSRGQGREKLFF. The CDR3 nucleotides are TGTGCCAGCAGCCGCGGACAGGGGAGGGAAAAACTGTTTTTT.

CDR3 nucleotides: TGTGCCAGTAGCCAGGGGTTCTATGGCTACACCTTC. Translation: CASSQGFYGYTF. This chain uses TRBV19 with TRBJ1-2; possibly TRBD1 for D (6 bases). V lost 6 bases and J 4 bases, leaving 9 bases between the germline ends. The germline gives CDR1 LNHDA, CDR2 SQIVND (reference sequence). The CDR3 length is 12 residues.

In this sample, this clone turned up once. The chain joins TRBV28 to TRBJ2-7; no clear D gene. CDR3 length: 11 amino acids. Trimming pared 8 bases from V and 0 bases from J, leaving 5 bases between. Germline CDR1 MDHEN, CDR2 SYDVKM. The CDR3: CASSHSYEQYF. For the CDR3, the DNA is TGTGCCAGCTCGCACTCCTACGAGCAGTACTTC.

The chain joins TRBV5-1 to TRBJ2-1; 9 bases are shared with TRBD2. V lost 0 bases to trimming and J lost 8 bases; unmatched junction nucleotides: 3. The germline CDR1 and CDR2 sequences are SGHRS and YFSETQ. CDR3 length equals 14 residues. CDR3 in DNA: TGCGCCAGCAGCTTGGTGGGACTAGCTGATGAGCAGTTCTTC. It specifies CASSLVGLADEQFF.

This clone showed up just a few times. The chain joins TRBV5-1 to TRBJ2-1; 10 bases line up with TRBD1. The V gene's germline CDR1 is SGHRS and CDR2 YFSETQ. Trimming at V came to 0 bases and at J to 9 bases, leaving 3 bases not matched to a gene. The length of the CDR3 is 14 residues. The CDR3 sequence is CASSLAGQGSEQFF. Here the CDR3 DNA reads TGCGCCAGCAGCTTGGCGGGACAGGGGTCTGAGCAGTTCTTC. The complete variable domain, with remaining parts taken from reference TRBV5-1 and TRBJ2-1, reads KAGVTQTPRYLIKTRGQQVTLSCSPISGHRSVSWYQQTPGQGLQFLFEYFSETQRNKGNFPGRFSGRQFSNSRSEMNVSTLELGDSALYLCASSLAGQGSEQFFGPGTRLTVL.

The V call is TRBV6-5, the J call TRBJ1-5; D is ambiguous. V lost 10 bases to trimming and J lost 7 bases, with 14 bases between them. Germline V lookup: CDR1 MNHEY, CDR2 SVGAGI. This CDR3 contains 12 residues. CDR3 DNA sequence: TGTGCCACCCACCGGGAGAGCCAGCCCCAGCATTTT. This translates into CATHRESQPQHF.

This clone was detected once. The chain combines TRBV19 with TRBJ1-5, with 9 nucleotides matching TRBD1. With V trimmed by 5 bases and J by 6 bases, 5 bases remained unmatched. Germline-derived CDR1 and CDR2 are LNHDA and SQIVND (reference sequence). The CDR3 totals 14 residues. The CDR3 nucleotides are TGTGCCAGTAGTTCGGGACAGGGAAGTCAGCCCCAGCATTTT. Its protein is CASSSGQGSQPQHF.

The V call is TRBV5-1, the J call TRBJ2-1; a possible D gene is TRBD2 (6 bases). Per germline, CDR1 SGHRS and CDR2 YFSETQ. This CDR3 is built from 16 residues. V shed 0 bases and J shed 0 bases, with 10 bases lying between them. Here the CDR3 DNA reads TGCGCCAGCAGCTTGGATGCGGGGACCTCCTACAATGAGCAGTTCTTC. Its translation: CASSLDAGTSYNEQFF.

V and J are TRBV7-3 and TRBJ2-3; 10 bases fit TRBD2. CDR3 length equals 16 residues. The junction had 5 bases not matched to a gene; V was cut back by 5 bases and J by 0 bases. In germline, CDR1 is SGHTA, CDR2 FQGTGA. CDR3 DNA: TGTGCCAGCAGCCTACTAGCGGGGCCTAGCACAGATACGCAGTATTTT. Its protein product is CASSLLAGPSTDTQYF.

The chain links TRBV9 to TRBJ2-5; 8 nucleotides align to TRBD1. The CDR3 runs to 17 residues. The germline V gene encodes CDR1 SGDLS and CDR2 YYNGEE. Germline trimming cut 3 bases from V and 5 bases from J; bases unmatched to any gene: 15. DNA of the CDR3: TGTGCCAGCAGCGCGGGTAAAGTCGACAGGGGTAGGGAGACCCAGTACTTC. As protein: CASSAGKVDRGRETQYF. The full variable domain, in which reference TRBV9 and TRBJ2-5 provide the parts outside the CDR3, is DSGVTQTPKHLITATGQRVTLRCSPRSGDLSVYWYQQSLDQGLQFLIQYYNGEERAKGNILERFSAQQFPDLHSELNLSSLELGDSALYFCASSAGKVDRGRETQYFGPGTRLLVL.

This rearrangement joins TRBV4-2 to TRBJ1-6; D may be TRBD1 (6 bases). The CDR3 covers 15 residues. Trimming removed 0 bases from V and 7 bases from J, with 10 bases in between. Germline V lookup: CDR1 LGHNA, CDR2 YNFKEQ. CDR3: CASSQDPGVNSPLHF. As DNA, the CDR3 is TGTGCCAGCAGCCAAGATCCAGGGGTGAATTCACCCCTCCACTTT.

This sequence joins TRBV7-2 and TRBJ1-5; D remains ambiguous. Germline V lookup: CDR1 SGHTA, CDR2 FQGNSA. The CDR3 is made up of 12 amino acids. Trimming stripped 1 base from V and 4 bases from J, with 2 bases between. The CDR3 is CASSLDNQPQHF. Here the CDR3 DNA reads TGTGCCAGCAGCTTAGATAATCAGCCCCAGCATTTT.

The V call is TRBV11-2, the J call TRBJ2-7; either TRBD1 or TRBD2 may fit D (5 bases each). Trimming pared 2 bases from V and 3 bases from J, leaving 20 bases between. The CDR3 loop spans 17 amino acids. The germline V gene encodes CDR1 SGHAT and CDR2 FQNNGV. The CDR3, as DNA: TGTGCCAGCAGCTTATTCCCTCAATCTGGGGGAGACTACGAGCAGTACTTC. Its protein is CASSLFPQSGGDYEQYF.

The chain links TRBV27 to TRBJ1-1; TRBD1 matches 8 bases. Germline values: CDR1 MNHEY, CDR2 SMNVEV (reference sequence). The CDR3 spans 12 residues. V lost 8 bases, J lost 11 bases, and 10 bases stayed unmatched. The CDR3 DNA is TGTGCCAGCCTTACCAGGGGGCTTAGGGCTTTCTTT. This translates into CASLTRGLRAFF.

The V call is TRBV7-2, the J call TRBJ1-2; possible D gene TRBD1, 5 bases. The V gene's germline CDR1 is SGHTA and CDR2 FQGNSA. V gave up 3 bases and J gave up 4 bases, with 6 bases separating them. This CDR3 spans 12 amino acids. CDR3 bases: TGTGCCAGCAGCTTTCAGGGCTATGGCTACACCTTC. This translates into CASSFQGYGYTF. The full variable domain, rest sourced from reference TRBV7-2 and TRBJ1-2, is GAGVSQSPSNKVTEKGKDVELRCDPISGHTALYWYRQSLGQGLEFLIYFQGNSAPDKSGLPSDRFSAERTGGSVSTLTIQRTQQEDSAVYLCASSFQGYGYTFGSGTRLTVV.

The chain employs TRBV19 and TRBJ1-1; perhaps TRBD1 as D (6 bases). Between the trimmed V and J ends, which lost 7 bases and 4 bases, there was a span of 22 bases. Germline CDR1 reads LNHDA; CDR2 reads SQIVND (reference sequence). The CDR3 is made up of 16 amino acids. CDR3 bases: TGTGCCAGTATCTCTCGTCAGGGGCGCGGGGCCACTGAAGCTTTCTTT. Translation: CASISRQGRGATEAFF.

The CDR3 region is CASSTWTGRHGYTF. The CDR3 nucleotides are TGTGCCAGCAGCACGTGGACAGGGAGGCATGGCTACACCTTC. The V gene is TRBV21-1, the J gene TRBJ1-2; the DNA was not used to check the table's D call, TRBD1. TRBV21-1 constitutes a pseudogene. The CDR3 length is 14 residues.

The CDR3 region is CASSFTGDTEAFF. CDR3 DNA: TGCGCCAGCAGCTTTACAGGGGACACTGAAGCTTTCTTT. The V call is TRBV5-1, the J call TRBJ1-1; 7 nucleotides line up with TRBD1. CDR1 and CDR2 (germline): SGHRS, YFSETQ. There are 13 residues in the CDR3. V lost 2 bases and J lost 3; bases outside the gene matches: 1.